These T cell receptor beta chains were read from a single sample in a study of T cells in Graves' hyperthyroidism and ophthalmopathy. TCRdb called the multiplex PCR reads again in MiXCR, with one record for every CDR3 protein. Among around 700,000 distinct CDR3 sequences listed, 18% were seen once. Sequencing was carried out using blood. The source is a woman aged 50 to 60 with Graves' hyperthyroidism that later progressed to Graves' ophthalmopathy. The CDR3 runs from the conserved cysteine through the conserved F or W. D genes are given only for firm matches. Size is stated for part of the rows, as once, few or many counts, or as a class when the clone is expanded.

TRBD1	-	TRBJ2-1	15	TRBV19	TGTGCCAGTAGATACGGGACAGGGGCGATGAATGAGCAGTTCTTC	CASRYGTGAMNEQFF
-	few	TRBJ1-4	14	TRBV27	TGTGCCAGCAGCTACATAGGGATTAATGAAAAACTGTTTTTT	CASSYIGINEKLFF
-	few	TRBJ1-6	16	TRBV6-2/TRBV6-3	TGTGCCAGCAGTTACTCCCCCCAGACGATCAATTCACCCCTCCACTTT	CASSYSPQTINSPLHF
-	many	TRBJ1-6	13	TRBV12-3/TRBV12-4	TGTGCCAGCACCCTCTCGGTGGGTTCACCCCTCCACTTT	CASTLSVGSPLHF
-	many	TRBJ1-1	11	TRBV6-2/TRBV6-3	TGTGCCAGCAGTCACGGATCAGCGGCTTTCTTT	CASSHGSAAFF
TRBD1	many	TRBJ1-2	17	TRBV11-2	TGTGCCAGCAGCTTAAGTATCGCTCCAGGGGACAGCTATGGCTACACCTTC	CASSLSIAPGDSYGYTF
-	many	TRBJ1-5	13	TRBV20-1	TGCAGTGCTAGTCCGTTTAGCAATCAGCCCCAGCATTTT	CSASPFSNQPQHF
TRBD1	few	TRBJ1-6	17	TRBV6-1	TGTGCCAGCAGTGAAGCGAGACCGGGGACAGGGTATTCACCCCTCCACTTT	CASSEARPGTGYSPLHF
-	many	TRBJ2-3	15	TRBV20-1	TGCAGTGCTAGAGATCGTAGGACTAGCACAGATACGCAGTATTTT	CSARDRRTSTDTQYF
-	many	TRBJ2-5	14	TRBV18	TGTGCCAGCTCACCTCCGGGACAACAAGAGACCCAGTACTTC	CASSPPGQQETQYF
-	many	TRBJ2-1	11	TRBV3-1	TGTGCCAGCAGCCAAAGTGGTGAGCAGTTCTTC	CASSQSGEQFF
-	many	TRBJ1-1	15	TRBV20-1	TGCAGTGCTAGAGTAGAGCCGTGGATGAACACTGAAGCTTTCTTT	CSARVEPWMNTEAFF
-	few	TRBJ1-5	12	TRBV7-6	TGTGCCAGCGGGGACACCAATCAGCCCCAGCATTTT	CASGDTNQPQHF
-	-	TRBJ1-1	15	TRBV13	TGTGCCAGCAGCTCTACCCTTTGGGGAAGAACTGAAGCTTTCTTT	CASSSTLWGRTEAFF
-	few	TRBJ1-4	17	TRBV30	TGTGCCTGGAGTCCTGCGGGATCGGGGGCAACTAATGAAAAACTGTTTTTT	CAWSPAGSGATNEKLFF
TRBD1	once	TRBJ2-3	14	TRBV6-2/TRBV6-3	TGTGCCAGCAGTGACCACAGGGGTATAGATACGCAGTATTTT	CASSDHRGIDTQYF
TRBD1	few	TRBJ1-5	12	TRBV12-3/TRBV12-4	TGTGCCAGTCAGGGGGTCCCTCAGCCCCAGCATTTT	CASQGVPQPQHF
-	-	TRBJ2-7	17	TRBV5-4	TGTGCCAGCAGCCCGGACCCAGGGTACGCCTTCGGCTACGAGCAGTACTTC	CASSPDPGYAFGYEQYF
-	-	TRBJ2-1	17	TRBV5-6	TGTGCCAGCAGCTTAATATCTACCACAAGGTCCTACAATGAGCAGTTCTTC	CASSLISTTRSYNEQFF
-	many	TRBJ1-2	14	TRBV7-9	TGTGCCAGCAGCTTAGTCCGGCTCTCCACTGGCTACACCTTC	CASSLVRLSTGYTF
-	-	TRBJ1-2	14	TRBV5-1	TGCGCCAGCAGCTTGGCTTCTGGGAGCTATGGCTACACCTTC	CASSLASGSYGYTF
-	-	TRBJ2-1	15	TRBV7-6	TGTGCCAGCAGCTTAGTCGAGACAGTTAACAATGAGCAGTTCTTC	CASSLVETVNNEQFF
-	-	TRBJ1-3	15	TRBV6-4	TGTGCCAGCGGCAGGACACGAGGGTCTGGAAACACCATATATTTT	CASGRTRGSGNTIYF
TRBD1	-	TRBJ1-1	14	TRBV27	TGTGCCAGCAGTTTCGACAGGGCTCACACTGAAGCTTTCTTT	CASSFDRAHTEAFF
TRBD2	-	TRBJ2-3	15	TRBV20-1	TGCAGTGCTAGAGGAAGCGGGGGCGCAGCAGATACGCAGTATTTT	CSARGSGGAADTQYF
TRBD1	few	TRBJ2-1	13	TRBV27	TGTGCCAGCAGTTTCAGGGGGTACAATGAGCAGTTCTTC	CASSFRGYNEQFF
TRBD1	-	TRBJ2-4	14	TRBV7-2	TGTGCCAGCAGCTACCCAGGGGGCCAAAACATTCAGTACTTC	CASSYPGGQNIQYF
TRBD1	-	TRBJ1-5	16	TRBV10-3	TGTGCCATCAGTGAGGCGAACAGGGGGCAGAATCAGCCCCAGCATTTT	CAISEANRGQNQPQHF
-	-	TRBJ1-1	16	TRBV4-1	TGCGCCAGCAGCCAATATGTTGGACCCATGAACACTGAAGCTTTCTTT	CASSQYVGPMNTEAFF